Following are 2 T cell receptor beta chains from one sample sequenced in a study of shared clonotypes between healthy human individuals. Assay used: immunoSEQ multiplex PCR; TCRdb lists only in-frame clones, some missing. The data show roughly 850,000 clones, about 97% seen once. Positive CCR7 selection of CD45RO-negative cells yielded the naive CD8 cells, and terminally differentiated effector memory CD45RA+ cells were excluded. Sequencing was done on a sample of naive CD8+ T cells sorted from blood. The receptors here all came from a man aged 25 to 45 in good health.

A single count supports this clone. Distinct nucleotide sequences in the sample also encode this CDR3. The chain has TRBV9 and TRBJ2-7, with 7 nucleotides matching TRBD2. The CDR3 spans 14 residues. The V and J ends lost 4 bases and 0 bases, in that order; junction bases with no gene match: 4. Germline V CDR1 and CDR2: SGDLS, YYNGEE. For the CDR3, the DNA is TGTGCCAGCAGCCCCGGGGGGAGCTCCTACGAGCAGTACTTC. It yields the protein CASSPGGSSYEQYF.

The V and J genes are TRBV6-5 and TRBJ1-1; D not resolved. The CDR3 is 15 amino acids. Trimming stripped 6 bases from V and 0 bases from J, with 14 bases between. Germline V gene lookup returns CDR1 MNHEY and CDR2 SVGAGI. The CDR3 coding sequence is TGTGCCAGCAGGGTGTTGGACGGCATGAACACTGAAGCTTTCTTT. Encoded protein: CASRVLDGMNTEAFF.